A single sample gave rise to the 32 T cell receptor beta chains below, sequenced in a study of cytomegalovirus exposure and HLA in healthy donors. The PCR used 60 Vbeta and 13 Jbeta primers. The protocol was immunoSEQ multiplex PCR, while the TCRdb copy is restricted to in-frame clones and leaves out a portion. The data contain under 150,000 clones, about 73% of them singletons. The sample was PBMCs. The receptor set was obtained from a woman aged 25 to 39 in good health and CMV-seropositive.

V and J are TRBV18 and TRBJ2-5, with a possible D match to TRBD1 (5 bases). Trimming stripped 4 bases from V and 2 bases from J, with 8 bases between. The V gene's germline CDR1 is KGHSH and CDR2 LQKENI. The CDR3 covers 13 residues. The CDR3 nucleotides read TGTGCCAGCTCACGGGCAGGGCAAGAGACCCAGTACTTC. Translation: CASSRAGQETQYF.

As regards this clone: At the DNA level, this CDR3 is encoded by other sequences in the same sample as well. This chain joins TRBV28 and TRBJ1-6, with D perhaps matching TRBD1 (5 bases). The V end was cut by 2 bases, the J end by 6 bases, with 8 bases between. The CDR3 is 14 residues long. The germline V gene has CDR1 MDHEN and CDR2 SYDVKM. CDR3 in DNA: TGTGCCAGCAGTTTAGACAGAGTTAATTCACCCCTCCACTTT. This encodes CASSLDRVNSPLHF.

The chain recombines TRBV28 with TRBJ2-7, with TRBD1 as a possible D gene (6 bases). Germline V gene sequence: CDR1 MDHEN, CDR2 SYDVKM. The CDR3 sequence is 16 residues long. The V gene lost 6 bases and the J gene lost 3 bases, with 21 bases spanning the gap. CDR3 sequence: CASRHAMLGQFYEQYF. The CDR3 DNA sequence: TGTGCCAGCAGGCACGCTATGCTCGGACAGTTCTACGAGCAGTACTTC. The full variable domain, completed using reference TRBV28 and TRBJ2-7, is DVKVTQSSRYLVKRTGEKVFLECVQDMDHENMFWYRQDPGLGLRLIYFSYDVKMKEKGDIPEGYSVSREKKERFSLILESASTNQTSMYLCASRHAMLGQFYEQYFGPGTRLTVT.

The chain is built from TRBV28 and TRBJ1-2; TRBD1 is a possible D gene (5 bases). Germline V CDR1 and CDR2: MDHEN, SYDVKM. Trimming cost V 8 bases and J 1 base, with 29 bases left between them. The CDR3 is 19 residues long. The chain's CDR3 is CASLTRDSSLQYVNYGYTF. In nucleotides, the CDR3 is TGTGCCAGCCTAACCCGAGACAGTTCCCTCCAATACGTTAACTATGGCTACACCTTC.

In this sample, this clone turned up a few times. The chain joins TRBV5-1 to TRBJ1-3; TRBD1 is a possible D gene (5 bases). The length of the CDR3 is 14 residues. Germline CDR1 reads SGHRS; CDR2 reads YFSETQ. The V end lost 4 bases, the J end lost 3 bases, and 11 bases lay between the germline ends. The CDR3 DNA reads TGCGCCAGCAGCCAAACAGGCCTTGGAAACACCATATATTTT. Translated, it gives CASSQTGLGNTIYF.

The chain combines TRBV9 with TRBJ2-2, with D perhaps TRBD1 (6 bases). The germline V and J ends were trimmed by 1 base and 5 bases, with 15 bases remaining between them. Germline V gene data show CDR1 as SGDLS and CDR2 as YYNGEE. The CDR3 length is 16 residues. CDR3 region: CASSVSHREMTGELFF. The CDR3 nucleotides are TGTGCCAGCAGCGTATCCCACAGGGAAATGACCGGGGAGCTGTTTTTT.

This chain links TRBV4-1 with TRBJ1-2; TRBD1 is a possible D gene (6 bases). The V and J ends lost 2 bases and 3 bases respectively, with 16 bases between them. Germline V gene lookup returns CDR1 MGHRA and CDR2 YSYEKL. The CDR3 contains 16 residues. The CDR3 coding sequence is TGCGCCAGCAGCCAACCGGTGGACAGCTCCTACTATGGCTACACCTTC. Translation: CASSQPVDSSYYGYTF.

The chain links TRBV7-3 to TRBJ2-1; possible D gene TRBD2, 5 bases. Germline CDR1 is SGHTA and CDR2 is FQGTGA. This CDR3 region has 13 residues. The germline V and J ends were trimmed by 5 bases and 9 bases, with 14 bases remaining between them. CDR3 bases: TGTGCCAGCAGCGGAGGAGCGAGGAGTGAGCAGTTCTTC. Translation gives CASSGGARSEQFF.

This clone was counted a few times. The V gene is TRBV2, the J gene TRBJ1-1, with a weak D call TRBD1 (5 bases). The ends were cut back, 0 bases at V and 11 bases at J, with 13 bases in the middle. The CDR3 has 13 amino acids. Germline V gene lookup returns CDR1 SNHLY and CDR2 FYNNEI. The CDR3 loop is CASSEAIKGRAFF. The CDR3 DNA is TGTGCCAGCAGTGAAGCTATAAAGGGGAGGGCTTTCTTT. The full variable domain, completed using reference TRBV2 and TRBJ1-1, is EPEVTQTPSHQVTQMGQEVILRCVPISNHLYFYWYRQILGQKVEFLVSFYNNEISEKSEIFDDQFSVERPDGSNFTLKIRSTKLEDSAMYFCASSEAIKGRAFFGQGTRLTVV.

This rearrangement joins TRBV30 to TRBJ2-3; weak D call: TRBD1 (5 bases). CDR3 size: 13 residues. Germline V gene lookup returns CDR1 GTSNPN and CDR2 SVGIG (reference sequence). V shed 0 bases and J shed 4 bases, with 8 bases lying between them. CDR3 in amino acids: CAWSVGVADTQYF. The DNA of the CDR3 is TGTGCCTGGAGTGTAGGGGTTGCAGATACGCAGTATTTT.

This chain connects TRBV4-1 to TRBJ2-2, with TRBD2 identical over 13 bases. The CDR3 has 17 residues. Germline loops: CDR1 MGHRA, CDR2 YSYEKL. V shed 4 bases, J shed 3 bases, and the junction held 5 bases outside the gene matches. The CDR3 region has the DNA TGCGCCAGCAGCCGCGGACTAGCGGGGGATTACACCGGGGAGCTGTTTTTT. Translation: CASSRGLAGDYTGELFF.

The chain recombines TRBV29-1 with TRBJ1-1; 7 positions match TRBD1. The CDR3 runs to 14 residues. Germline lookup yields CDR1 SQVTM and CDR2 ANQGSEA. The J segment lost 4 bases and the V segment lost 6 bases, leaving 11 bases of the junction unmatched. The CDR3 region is CSVRDRVGGTEAFF. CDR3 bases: TGCAGCGTCCGCGACAGGGTAGGAGGCACTGAAGCTTTCTTT. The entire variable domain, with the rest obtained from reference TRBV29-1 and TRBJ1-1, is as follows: SAVISQKPSRDICQRGTSLTIQCQVDSQVTMMFWYRQQPGQSLTLIATANQGSEATYESGFVIDKFPISRPNLTFSTLTVSNMSPEDSSIYLCSVRDRVGGTEAFFGQGTRLTVV.

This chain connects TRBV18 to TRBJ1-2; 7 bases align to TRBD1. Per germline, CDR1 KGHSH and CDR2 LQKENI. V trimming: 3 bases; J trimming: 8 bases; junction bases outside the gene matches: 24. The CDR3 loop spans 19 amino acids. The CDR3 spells CASSPRDSNLVRRDPGYTF. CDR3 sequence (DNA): TGTGCCAGCTCACCGCGGGACAGTAATTTAGTCCGACGCGACCCGGGCTACACCTTC.

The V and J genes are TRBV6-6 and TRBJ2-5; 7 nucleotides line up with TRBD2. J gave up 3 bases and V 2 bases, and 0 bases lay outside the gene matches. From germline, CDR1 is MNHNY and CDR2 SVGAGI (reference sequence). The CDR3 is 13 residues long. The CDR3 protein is CASSYREEETQYF. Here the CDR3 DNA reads TGTGCCAGCAGTTACCGGGAGGAAGAGACCCAGTACTTC.

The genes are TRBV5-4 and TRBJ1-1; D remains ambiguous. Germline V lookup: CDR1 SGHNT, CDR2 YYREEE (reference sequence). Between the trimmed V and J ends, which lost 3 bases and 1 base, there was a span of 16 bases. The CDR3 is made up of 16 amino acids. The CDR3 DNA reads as TGTGCCAGCAGCTGGGGAGATCGCAGAAAGAACACTGAAGCTTTCTTT. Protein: CASSWGDRRKNTEAFF.

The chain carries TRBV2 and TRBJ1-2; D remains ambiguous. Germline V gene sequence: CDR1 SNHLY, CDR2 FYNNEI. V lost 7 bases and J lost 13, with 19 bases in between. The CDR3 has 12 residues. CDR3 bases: TGTGCCAGCATAAGGCTGGAGGAACTGGCCACCTTC. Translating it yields CASIRLEELATF.

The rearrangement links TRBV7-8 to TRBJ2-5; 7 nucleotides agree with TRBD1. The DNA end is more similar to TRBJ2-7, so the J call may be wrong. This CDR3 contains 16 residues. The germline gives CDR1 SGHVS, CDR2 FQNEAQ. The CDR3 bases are TGTGCCAGCAGCTCCACAGGGGACCCATCGTTTGACGAGCAGTACTTC. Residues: CASSSTGDPSFDEQYF.

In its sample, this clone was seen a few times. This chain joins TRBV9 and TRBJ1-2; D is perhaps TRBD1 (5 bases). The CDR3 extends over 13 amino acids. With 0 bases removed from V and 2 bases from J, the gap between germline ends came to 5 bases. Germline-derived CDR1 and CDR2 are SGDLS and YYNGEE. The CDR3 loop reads CASSVGQNYGYTF. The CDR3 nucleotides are TGTGCCAGCAGCGTAGGACAGAACTATGGCTACACCTTC. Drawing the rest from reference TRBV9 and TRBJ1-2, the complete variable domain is DSGVTQTPKHLITATGQRVTLRCSPRSGDLSVYWYQQSLDQGLQFLIQYYNGEERAKGNILERFSAQQFPDLHSELNLSSLELGDSALYFCASSVGQNYGYTFGSGTRLTVV.

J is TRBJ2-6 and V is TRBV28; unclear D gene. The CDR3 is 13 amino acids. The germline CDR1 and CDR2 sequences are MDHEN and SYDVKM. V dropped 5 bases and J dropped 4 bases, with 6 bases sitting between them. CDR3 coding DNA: TGTGCCAGCAGTAAGCTGGGGGCCAACGTCCTGACTTTC. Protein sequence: CASSKLGANVLTF.

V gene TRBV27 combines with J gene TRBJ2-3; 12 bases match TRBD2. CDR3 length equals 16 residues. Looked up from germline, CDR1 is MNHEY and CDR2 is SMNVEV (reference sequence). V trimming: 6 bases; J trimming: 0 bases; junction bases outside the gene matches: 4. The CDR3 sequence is CASRAGTSGSTDTQYF. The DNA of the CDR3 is TGTGCCAGCAGGGCCGGGACTAGCGGGAGCACAGATACGCAGTATTTT.

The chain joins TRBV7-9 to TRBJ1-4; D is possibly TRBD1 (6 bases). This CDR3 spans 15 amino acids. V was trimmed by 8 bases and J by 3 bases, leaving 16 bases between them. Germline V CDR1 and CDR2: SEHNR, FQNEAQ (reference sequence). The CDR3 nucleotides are TGTGCCAGCTGTAATACAGGGCTAGCTAATGAAAAACTGTTTTTT. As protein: CASCNTGLANEKLFF.

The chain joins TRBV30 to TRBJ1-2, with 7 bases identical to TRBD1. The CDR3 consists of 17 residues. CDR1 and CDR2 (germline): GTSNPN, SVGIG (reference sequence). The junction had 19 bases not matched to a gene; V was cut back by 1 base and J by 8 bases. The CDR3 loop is CAWSAARTGAPIGGYTF. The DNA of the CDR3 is TGTGCCTGGAGTGCCGCCCGGACAGGAGCGCCCATTGGGGGCTACACCTTC.

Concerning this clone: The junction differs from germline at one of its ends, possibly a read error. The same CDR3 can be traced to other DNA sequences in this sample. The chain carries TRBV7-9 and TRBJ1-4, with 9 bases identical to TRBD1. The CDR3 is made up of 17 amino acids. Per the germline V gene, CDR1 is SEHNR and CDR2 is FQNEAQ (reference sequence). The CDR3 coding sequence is TGTGCCAGCAGCTTTGGGACAGGGCACCCAACTAACGAAAAACTGTTTTTT. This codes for CASSFGTGHPTNEKLFF.

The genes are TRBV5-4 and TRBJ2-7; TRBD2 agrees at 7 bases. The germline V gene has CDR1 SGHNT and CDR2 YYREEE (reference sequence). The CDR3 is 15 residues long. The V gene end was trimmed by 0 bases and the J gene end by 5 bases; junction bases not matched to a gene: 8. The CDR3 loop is CASSLGGLGSDEQYF. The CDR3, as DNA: TGTGCCAGCAGCTTGGGAGGACTAGGTTCGGACGAGCAGTACTTC. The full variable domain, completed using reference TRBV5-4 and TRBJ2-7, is ETGVTQSPTHLIKTRGQQVTLRCSSQSGHNTVSWYQQALGQGPQFIFQYYREEENGRGNFPPRFSGLQFPNYSSELNVNALELDDSALYLCASSLGGLGSDEQYFGPGTRLTVT.

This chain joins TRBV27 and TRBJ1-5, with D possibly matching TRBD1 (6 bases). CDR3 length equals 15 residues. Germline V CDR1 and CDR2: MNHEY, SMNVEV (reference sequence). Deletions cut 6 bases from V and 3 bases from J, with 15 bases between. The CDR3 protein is CASRAAGEINQPQHF. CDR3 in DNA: TGTGCCAGCAGAGCAGCAGGGGAGATCAATCAGCCCCAGCATTTT.

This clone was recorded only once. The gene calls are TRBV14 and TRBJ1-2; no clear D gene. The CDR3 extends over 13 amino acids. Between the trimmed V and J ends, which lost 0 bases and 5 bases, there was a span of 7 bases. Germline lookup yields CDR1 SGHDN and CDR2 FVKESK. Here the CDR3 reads CASSQDRGYGYTF. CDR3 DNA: TGTGCCAGCAGCCAAGATCGCGGATATGGCTACACCTTC. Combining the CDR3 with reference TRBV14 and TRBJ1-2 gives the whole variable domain EAGVTQFPSHSVIEKGQTVTLRCDPISGHDNLYWYRRVMGKEIKFLLHFVKESKQDESGMPNNRFLAERTGGTYSTLKVQPAELEDSGVYFCASSQDRGYGYTFGSGTRLTVV.

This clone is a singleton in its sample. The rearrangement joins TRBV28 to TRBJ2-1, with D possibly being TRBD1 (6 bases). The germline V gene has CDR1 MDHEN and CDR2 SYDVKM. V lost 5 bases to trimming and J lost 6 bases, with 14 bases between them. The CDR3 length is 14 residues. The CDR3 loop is CASSKGQPLNEQFF. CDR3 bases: TGTGCCAGCAGTAAGGGACAACCACTCAATGAGCAGTTCTTC.

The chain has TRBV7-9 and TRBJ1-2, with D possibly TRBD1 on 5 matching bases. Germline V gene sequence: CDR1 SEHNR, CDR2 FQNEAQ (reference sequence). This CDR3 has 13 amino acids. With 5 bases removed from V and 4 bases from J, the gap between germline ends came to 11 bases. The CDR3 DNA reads TGTGCCAGCAGCATCAGGGAAAGCTATGGCTACACCTTC. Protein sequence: CASSIRESYGYTF.

The CDR3 loop is CASSLAKAGSSYNEQFF. The CDR3 DNA sequence: TGTGCCAGCAGCTTAGCGAAGGCGGGGAGCTCCTACAATGAGCAGTTCTTC. The chain joins TRBV7-6 to TRBJ2-1; a weak D match, TRBD2 (6 bases). Germline V CDR1 and CDR2: SGHVS, FNYEAQ. The V end was cut by 0 bases, the J end by 0 bases, with 12 bases between. The CDR3 has 17 residues.

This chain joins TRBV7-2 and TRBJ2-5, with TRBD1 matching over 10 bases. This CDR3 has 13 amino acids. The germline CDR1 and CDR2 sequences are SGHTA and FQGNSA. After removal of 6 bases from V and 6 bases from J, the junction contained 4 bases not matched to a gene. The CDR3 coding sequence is TGTGCCAGCAGTGACAGGGGGCCCAAGACCCAGTACTTC. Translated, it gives CASSDRGPKTQYF.

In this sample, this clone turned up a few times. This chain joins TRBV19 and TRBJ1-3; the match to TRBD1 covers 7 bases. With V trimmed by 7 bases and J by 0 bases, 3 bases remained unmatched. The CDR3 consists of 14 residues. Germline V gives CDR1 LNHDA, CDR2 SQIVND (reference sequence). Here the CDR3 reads CASTRQGSGNTIYF. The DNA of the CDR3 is TGTGCCAGTACCCGACAGGGCTCTGGAAACACCATATATTTT.

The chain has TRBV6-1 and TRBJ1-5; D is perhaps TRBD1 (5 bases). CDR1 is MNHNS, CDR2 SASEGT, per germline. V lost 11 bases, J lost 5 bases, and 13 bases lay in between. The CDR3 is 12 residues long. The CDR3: CAGAAGDQPQHF. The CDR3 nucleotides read TGTGCCGGGGCAGCGGGGGATCAGCCCCAGCATTTT.